Listed below are T cell receptor beta chains from one sample, sequenced in a study of identical twins. One entry per CDR3 protein, called by TCRdb with MiXCR from the 5' RACE reads. The data contain hundreds of thousands of distinct CDR3 sequences, roughly 18% of them singletons. The data also belong to a second study, concerning T cells expressing NK-cell markers.

Sequencing was performed on PBMCs. The receptors shown here come from a young woman in good health. Each CDR3 is given with its conserved first and last residue. D genes are given only for firm matches. A clone size is listed for some rows: how often the clone was seen (once, few, many), or a class if it is expanded.

clone_size	d_call	v_call	j_call	cdr3_nt	cdr3_aa
-	-	TRBV11-2	TRBJ2-7	TGTGCCAGCAGCTTAGGTTCCGCCCACGAGCAGTACTTC	CASSLGSAHEQYF
-	TRBD1	TRBV20-1	TRBJ1-1	TGCAGTGCCTCAGGACAGGCTTGGGCTTTCTTT	CSASGQAWAFF
few	-	TRBV30	TRBJ1-2	TGTGCCTGGAGTAGAGACCCGAGAGTTCGCGACACCTTC	CAWSRDPRVRDTF
-	-	TRBV20-1	TRBJ2-6	TGCAGTGCTAGTCCATCAGGGGCTGGGGCCAACGTCCTGACTTTC	CSASPSGAGANVLTF
-	TRBD2	TRBV12-5	TRBJ2-1	TGTGCTAGTGGTTTGGCCCCGGGACTAGCGGGAGTAGGAGGATACAATGAGCAGTTCTTC	CASGLAPGLAGVGGYNEQFF
few	-	TRBV20-1	TRBJ1-3	TGCAGTGCTAGAAGTCAGGGAAGGGCTGGAAACACCATATATTTT	CSARSQGRAGNTIYF
-	-	TRBV6-1	TRBJ1-2	TGTGCCAGCAGCATCGGGACCGGCGCCCTTTACTATGGCTACACCTTC	CASSIGTGALYYGYTF
few	-	TRBV9	TRBJ2-1	TGTGCCAGCAGCGTAGCGGGTGGAGCGAATGAGCAGTTCTTC	CASSVAGGANEQFF
-	-	TRBV3-1	TRBJ1-6	TGTGCCAGCAGCCATCGAGGAGAAGATTCACCCCTCCACTTT	CASSHRGEDSPLHF
many	TRBD1	TRBV6-5	TRBJ1-1	TGTGCCAGCAGTTACTCGACTACAGGGGACACTGAAGCTTTCTTT	CASSYSTTGDTEAFF
many	-	TRBV7-3	TRBJ2-3	TGTGCCAGCAGCTTGTTGGGCCCAGATACGCAGTATTTT	CASSLLGPDTQYF
few	-	TRBV9	TRBJ2-2	TGTGCCAGCAGCGACAGGGCCGCGAACACCGGGGAGCTGTTTTTT	CASSDRAANTGELFF
-	TRBD1	TRBV9	TRBJ2-7	TGTGCCAGCAGCGCCGGGACAGAATTCTACGAGCAGTACTTC	CASSAGTEFYEQYF
-	TRBD2	TRBV7-7	TRBJ2-1	TGTGCTAGCAGCGGAGCGGGGCTCAATGAGCAGTTCTTC	CASSGAGLNEQFF
few	-	TRBV7-2	TRBJ2-7	TGTGCCAGCAGCTCCGGTGCCCAAATAGCGAGGGGTGAGCAGTACTTC	CASSSGAQIARGEQYF
-	-	TRBV6-5	TRBJ2-1	TGTGCCAGCAGTTACTTTTATGAGCAGTTCTTC	CASSYFYEQFF
few	-	TRBV7-3	TRBJ2-5	TGTGCCAGCAGCCCAGTGTTTTCTCAGGCGGAGACCCAGTACTTC	CASSPVFSQAETQYF
once	TRBD1	TRBV29-1	TRBJ2-1	TGCAGCGTCCCCCTAGGGGGGACAGGGTCCTACAATGAGCAGTTCTTC	CSVPLGGTGSYNEQFF
few	-	TRBV10-3	TRBJ2-1	TGTGCCATCAGTGAGGGCCGGACTGCCAATGAGCAGTTCTTC	CAISEGRTANEQFF
-	TRBD1	TRBV5-1	TRBJ2-3	TGCGCCAGCAGCATACCGGACAGGGGAGATACGCAGTATTTT	CASSIPDRGDTQYF
few	TRBD2	TRBV20-1	TRBJ2-1	TGCAGTGCTAGTGGGACTAGCGGGATTAATGAGCAGTTCTTC	CSASGTSGINEQFF
few	-	TRBV6-5	TRBJ2-6	TGTGCCAGCAGTTATCGGAATACTGGGGCCAACGTCCTGACTTTC	CASSYRNTGANVLTF
-	TRBD1	TRBV5-4	TRBJ2-1	TGTGCCAGCAGCTTGGTGTCCGGGACAGTTTTTTACAATGAGCAGTTCTTC	CASSLVSGTVFYNEQFF
-	-	TRBV20-1	TRBJ1-1	TGCAGTGCTAGCCAGTGGGCTGAAGCTTTCTTT	CSASQWAEAFF
-	TRBD2	TRBV20-1	TRBJ2-3	TGCAGTGCTAGAGACCCAAAGGCGGGAGAAGTAGATACGCAGTATTTT	CSARDPKAGEVDTQYF
few	TRBD2	TRBV20-1	TRBJ2-3	TGCTGTGCTAGAGACCCTCTAGCGGGGACGTTGACAGATACGCAGTATTTT	CCARDPLAGTLTDTQYF
-	-	TRBV20-1	TRBJ2-5	TGCAGTGCTAGCCGGTTAGGGGGCCAGTACTTC	CSASRLGGQYF
few	-	TRBV12-3/TRBV12-4	TRBJ2-1	TGTGCCAGCAGTTGGGGGACAAAGTACAATGAGCAGTTCTTC	CASSWGTKYNEQFF
-	-	TRBV6-2/TRBV6-3	TRBJ2-1	TGTGCCGGAGGGGGCCCGTACAATGAGCAGTTCTTC	CAGGGPYNEQFF
many	-	TRBV5-1	TRBJ1-1	TGCGCCAGCAGCTTGATTTCAGGGAACACTGAAGCTTTCTTT	CASSLISGNTEAFF
few	TRBD2	TRBV7-2	TRBJ2-1	TGTGCCAGCAGCTTTTCAGCCGGGACTAGCTCAGCTGAGCAGTTCTTC	CASSFSAGTSSAEQFF
-	-	TRBV10-3	TRBJ2-7	TGTGCCATCGGTTCGCGGACGAACGCCTACGAGCAGTACTTC	CAIGSRTNAYEQYF
-	-	TRBV7-9	TRBJ1-6	TGTGCCAGCAGCTTAGAAGAGCCTTCGGGAAATTCACCCCTCCACTTT	CASSLEEPSGNSPLHF
-	-	TRBV10-3	TRBJ2-7	TGTGCCATCAGTGAGAGCCAGGCCACGTCCAAGTACGAGCAGTACTTC	CAISESQATSKYEQYF
few	-	TRBV7-3	TRBJ2-3	TGTGCCAGCAGCTCAACACAGGGTGCGCAGTATTTT	CASSSTQGAQYF
-	-	TRBV4-3	TRBJ2-5	TGCGCCAGCAGCCAAGGGCGGGACAGCCAAGAGACCCAGTACTTC	CASSQGRDSQETQYF
few	TRBD2	TRBV25-1	TRBJ2-1	TGTGCCAGCAGTGACCGCCTAGCGGGGGTGAACAATGAGCAGTTCTTC	CASSDRLAGVNNEQFF
-	-	TRBV19	TRBJ2-7	TGTGCCAGTAGTCCAGGGACCCCTGAACATTCCTACGAGCAGTACTTC	CASSPGTPEHSYEQYF
few	-	TRBV20-1	TRBJ2-2	TGCAGTGCTAGAGATTCGGAGGGTTACACCGGGGAGCTGTTTTTT	CSARDSEGYTGELFF
-	-	TRBV10-3	TRBJ1-1	TGTGCCACGGCAGGTGACAGGCGGAACACTGAAGCTTTCTTT	CATAGDRRNTEAFF
few	TRBD2	TRBV20-1	TRBJ2-5	TGCAGTGTATCGACTAGCCTAGAGACCCAGTACTTC	CSVSTSLETQYF
few	TRBD1	TRBV5-6	TRBJ1-2	TGTGCCAGCAGCTTCCGACAGGGGTACTATGGCTACACCTTC	CASSFRQGYYGYTF
many	-	TRBV5-1	TRBJ2-7	TGCGCCAGCAGCCCCGGGACAAACCCCTACGAGCAGTACTTC	CASSPGTNPYEQYF
many	-	TRBV5-6	TRBJ1-2	TGTGCCAGCAGCCCCGGGACCTATGGCTACACCTTC	CASSPGTYGYTF
few	-	TRBV7-2	TRBJ1-2	TGTGCCAGCAGCATATCCCCTGGCGGTGGGGATGGCTACACCTTC	CASSISPGGGDGYTF